Each of the 3 T cell receptor beta chains below was sequenced from the same sample in a study of blood T cells in healthy people across ages (dated by TCRdb to about 2015). Library prep was done by 5' RACE. These reads were obtained on an Illumina HiSeq 2500. A second roughly 7 to 11 cycle PCR used a sample-barcoded 5' primer and a J-beta primer mix. TCRdb trimmed public reads at Q25 via fastp, called clones via MiXCR and kept in-frame beta chains. Here each entry gathers all rows of one CDR3 protein and keeps the most common genes and DNA. The sample includes 850,000 to 950,000 distinct CDR3 sequences, with about 30% observed a single time. The top ten hold 17% of the sample. Sequencing was performed on blood. The receptors were gathered from a woman older than 75 in good health.

This clonotype showed up many times. The chain links TRBV9 to TRBJ2-1; the match to TRBD1 covers 9 bases. With V trimmed by 0 bases and J by 6 bases, 7 bases remained unmatched. Looked up from germline, CDR1 is SGDLS and CDR2 is YYNGEE. The CDR3 is 16 amino acids. The CDR3 reads CASSVGGTGRSNEQFF. CDR3 coding DNA: TGTGCCAGCAGCGTAGGAGGGACAGGGAGAAGCAATGAGCAGTTCTTC.

This clonotype was recorded at least ten times. The chain uses TRBV5-6 and TRBJ2-3; tentatively, D is TRBD1 (5 bases). The CDR3 contains 14 residues. V was shortened by 0 bases and J by 7 bases, with 12 bases between the two germline ends. CDR1 is SGHDT, CDR2 YYEEEE, per germline. This CDR3 reads CASSLVRGANTQYF. CDR3 in DNA: TGTGCCAGCAGCTTGGTTAGGGGTGCGAATACGCAGTATTTT.

This sequence joins TRBV5-6 and TRBJ1-6, with D perhaps matching TRBD1 (6 bases). Germline V gene sequence: CDR1 SGHDT, CDR2 YYEEEE. Trimming shortened V by 7 bases and J by 1 base, and 9 bases separated the two germline ends. The CDR3 runs 14 residues. The CDR3 DNA follows: TGTGCCAGCCTAACAGGGTCCTATAATTCACCCCTCCACTTT. Translated: CASLTGSYNSPLHF.